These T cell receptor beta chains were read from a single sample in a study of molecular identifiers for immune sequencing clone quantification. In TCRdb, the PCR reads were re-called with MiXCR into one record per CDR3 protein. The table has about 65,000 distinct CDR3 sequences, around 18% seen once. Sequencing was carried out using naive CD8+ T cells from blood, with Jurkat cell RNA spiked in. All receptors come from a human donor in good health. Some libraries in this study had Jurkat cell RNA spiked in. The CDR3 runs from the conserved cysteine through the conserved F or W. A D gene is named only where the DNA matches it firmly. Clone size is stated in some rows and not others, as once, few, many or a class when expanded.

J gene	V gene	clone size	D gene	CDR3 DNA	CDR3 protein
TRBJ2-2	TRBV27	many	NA	TGTGCCAGCACTGAGACACCGAACACCGGGGAGCTGTTTTTT	CASTETPNTGELFF
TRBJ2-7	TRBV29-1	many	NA	TGCAGCGCAGCCGGGGGACACTTCTACGAGCAGTACTTC	CSAAGGHFYEQYF
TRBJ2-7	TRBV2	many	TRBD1	TGTGCCAGCAGGGAAAACAGGGGTATGGGCTACGAGCAGTACTTC	CASRENRGMGYEQYF
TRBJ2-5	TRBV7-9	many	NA	TGTGCCAGCAGCTCGTCTGATTTCAGTCCAGGGACCCAGTACTTC	CASSSSDFSPGTQYF
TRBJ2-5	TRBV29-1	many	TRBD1	TGCAGCGCCTCGGACAGGGGTCAAGAGACCCAGTACTTC	CSASDRGQETQYF
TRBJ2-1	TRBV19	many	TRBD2	TGTGCCAGTAGTATAGGTGGGAGGGGTTATGAGCAGTTCTTC	CASSIGGRGYEQFF
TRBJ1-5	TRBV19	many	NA	TGTGCCAGTAGTATACCCCCCAACAGGGGCAATCAGCCCCAGCATTTT	CASSIPPNRGNQPQHF
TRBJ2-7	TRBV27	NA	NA	TGTGCCAGCAGTTTTTCTGGACCGCTTCGGGAGCAGTACTTC	CASSFSGPLREQYF
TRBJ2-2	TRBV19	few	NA	TGTGCCAGTAGTATAGGGCAGGGTTGGGTCGGGGAGCTGTTTTTT	CASSIGQGWVGELFF
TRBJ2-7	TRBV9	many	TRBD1	TGTGCCAGCAGCGTAGGCAGGGGGAATTCCGACGAGCAGTACTTC	CASSVGRGNSDEQYF
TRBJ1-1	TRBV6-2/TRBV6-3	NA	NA	TGTGCCAGCCGTGGTTCTGGGGGGGCCACTGAAGCTTTCTTT	CASRGSGGATEAFF
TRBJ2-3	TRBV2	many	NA	TGTGCCAGCAGTGATGGGTCAAGTAGCACAGATACGCGGTATTTT	CASSDGSSSTDTRYF
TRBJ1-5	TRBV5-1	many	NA	TGCGCCAGCAGCTCGGATGGGGGCGATTTAGACCAGCCCCAGCATTTT	CASSSDGGDLDQPQHF
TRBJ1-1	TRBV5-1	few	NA	TGCGCCAGCAGCCCCTGGGGGGCCGAGGGAATGAACACTGAAGCTTTCTTT	CASSPWGAEGMNTEAFF
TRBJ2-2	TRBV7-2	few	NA	TGTGCCAGCAGCCAGGGGGGGAACACCGGGGAGCTGTTTTTT	CASSQGGNTGELFF
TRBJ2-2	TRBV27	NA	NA	TGTGACAGCAGTCCCCAGGAGGGGACCGGGGAGCTGGTTTTT	CDSSPQEGTGELVF
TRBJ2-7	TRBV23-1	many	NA	TGCGCCAGCAATCTAAGGGCTGGCGAGCAGTACTTC	CASNLRAGEQYF
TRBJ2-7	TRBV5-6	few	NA	TGTGCCAGCAGCTTGGAATACGAGTCTAACCCCTACGAGCAGTACTTC	CASSLEYESNPYEQYF
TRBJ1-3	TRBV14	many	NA	TGTGCCAGCAGCCCGCGGAGCTCTGGAAACACCATATATTTT	CASSPRSSGNTIYF
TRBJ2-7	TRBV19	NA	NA	TGTGCCAGTAGCAGCCTTTCAGGGATCCACTACGAGCAGTACTTC	CASSSLSGIHYEQYF
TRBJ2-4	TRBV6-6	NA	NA	TGTGCCAGCAGTTATCTTTTATTTGGGGGTGGCGGACAGCTTCAGTACTTC	CASSYLLFGGGGQLQYF
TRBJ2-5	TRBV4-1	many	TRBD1	TGCGCCAGCAGCCAAGGTTACGGGACAGGGCTCCAAGAGACCCAGTACTTC	CASSQGYGTGLQETQYF
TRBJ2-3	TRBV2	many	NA	TGTGCCAGCGGGTCCTCCCCCCATAGCGCGAACACAGATACGCAGTATTTT	CASGSSPHSANTDTQYF
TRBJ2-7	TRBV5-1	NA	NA	TGCGCCAGCAGCGATCCGGGCCTTGGGACCTACGAGCAGTACTTC	CASSDPGLGTYEQYF
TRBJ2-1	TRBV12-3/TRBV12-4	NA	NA	TGTGCCAGCAGTTTTGGGGGCTCCTACAATGAGCAGTTCTTC	CASSFGGSYNEQFF
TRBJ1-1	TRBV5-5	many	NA	TGTGCCAGCAGCCCGTTTGGACCTAAACACACTGAAGCTTTCTTT	CASSPFGPKHTEAFF
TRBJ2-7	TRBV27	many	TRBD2	TGTGCCAGCAGTTTATTCAGCGGGGGGGGATACGAGCAGTACTTC	CASSLFSGGGYEQYF
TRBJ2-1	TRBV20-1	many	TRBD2	TGCAGTGCTAGAGATCGGGCTAGCGGGAGTTGGAATGAGCAGTTCTTC	CSARDRASGSWNEQFF
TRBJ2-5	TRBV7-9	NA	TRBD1	TGTGCCAGCGGCTCCTGGGACAGACAAGAGACCCAGTACTTC	CASGSWDRQETQYF
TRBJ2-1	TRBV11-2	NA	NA	TGTGCCAGCAGCAGACCCAAGGGGAGCGTATCAGATGAGCAGTTCTTC	CASSRPKGSVSDEQFF
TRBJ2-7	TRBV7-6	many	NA	TGTGCCAGCTCTGCGGGGCCTCGGACCTACGAGCAGTACTTC	CASSAGPRTYEQYF
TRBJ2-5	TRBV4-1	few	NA	TGCGCCAGCAGCCAAGGGGGTGTGAGTCTCGGAGGAGAATCAGAGACCCAGTACTTC	CASSQGGVSLGGESETQYF
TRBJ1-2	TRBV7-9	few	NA	TGTGCCAGCAGCCATGTTGGGGGTGACTATGGCTACACCTTC	CASSHVGGDYGYTF
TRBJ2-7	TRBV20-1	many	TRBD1	TGCAGTGCTGGCGCCGGGACAGCTTCCTACGAGCAGTACTTC	CSAGAGTASYEQYF
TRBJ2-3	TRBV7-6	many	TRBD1	TGTGCCAGCAGCGGCTACAGGGGAGATACGCAGTATTTT	CASSGYRGDTQYF
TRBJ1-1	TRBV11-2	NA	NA	TGTGCCAGCAGCGCGCCCGGCCCGAACACTGAAGCTTTCTTT	CASSAPGPNTEAFF
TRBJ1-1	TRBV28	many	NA	TGTGCCAGCAGTTTATTGGCGAACACTGAAGCTTTCTTT	CASSLLANTEAFF
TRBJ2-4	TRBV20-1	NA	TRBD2	TGCAGTGCTAGTTTCGGGACTAGCGGTCCCGCTCTAGCCAAAAACATTCAGTACTTC	CSASFGTSGPALAKNIQYF
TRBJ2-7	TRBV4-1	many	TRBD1	TGCGCCAGCAGCCTGACAGGGGGCTCCTACGAGCAGTACTTC	CASSLTGGSYEQYF
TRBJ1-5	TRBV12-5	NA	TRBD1	TGTGCTAGTGGTTTGGGAGGGACAGGGAACGATCAGCCCCAGCATTTT	CASGLGGTGNDQPQHF
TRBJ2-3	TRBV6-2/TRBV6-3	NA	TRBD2	TGTGCCAGCAGTTACGGGACTAGCGGGATTGATACGCAGTATTTT	CASSYGTSGIDTQYF
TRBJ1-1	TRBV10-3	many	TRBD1	TGTGCCATCAGCAGCGGGACAGTCGGCATGAACACTGAAGCTTTCTTT	CAISSGTVGMNTEAFF
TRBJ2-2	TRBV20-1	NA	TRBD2	TGCAGTGCTAGGGGACTAGCGGCGAACGCCGGGGAGTTGTTTTTT	CSARGLAANAGELFF
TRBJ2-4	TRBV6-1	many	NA	TGTGCCAGCAGCCCGACTAGGGCTGAGTTCGGAAACATTCAGTACTTC	CASSPTRAEFGNIQYF
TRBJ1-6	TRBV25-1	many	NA	TGTGCCAGCAGTGAGCCAGGGCATTCACCCCTCCACTTT	CASSEPGHSPLHF
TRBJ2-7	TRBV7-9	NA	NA	TGTGCCAGCAGCTATGGGGGCGGCTACGAGCAGTACTTC	CASSYGGGYEQYF
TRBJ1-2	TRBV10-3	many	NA	TGTGCCATCAGTGAAACTAGACAGAGTGGAGTGCACTATGGCTACACCTTC	CAISETRQSGVHYGYTF
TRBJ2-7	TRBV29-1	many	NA	TGCAGCGTCGGTGGCGTTCGCGGTGTAGGCTACGAGCAGTACTTC	CSVGGVRGVGYEQYF
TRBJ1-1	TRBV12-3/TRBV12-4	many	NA	TGTGCCAGCAGTCCCGTGGCAGGGCGATCCGAGAACACTGAAGCTTTCTTT	CASSPVAGRSENTEAFF
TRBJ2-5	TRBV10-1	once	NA	TGCGCCAGCAGTGAAGTAGCCCTGGGGGAGACCCGGTACTTC	CASSEVALGETRYF
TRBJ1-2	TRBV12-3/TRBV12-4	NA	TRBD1	TGTGCCAGCAGCCTAGGGGAGGGGGCCTATGGCTACACCTTC	CASSLGEGAYGYTF
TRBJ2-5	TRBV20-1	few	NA	TGCAGTGGACGGACGCAGGAGACCCAGTACTTC	CSGRTQETQYF
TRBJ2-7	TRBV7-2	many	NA	TGTGCCAGCAGCTCCCAGGGTGCCCCCTACGAGCAGTACTTC	CASSSQGAPYEQYF